This T cell receptor beta chain was captured by sequencing in a study of blood T cells in healthy people across ages. Study-wide points: Per-million-T-cell TCR beta diversity fell roughly linearly with age.

For every donor, a draw yielded ten milliliters of peripheral blood. No fewer than 7 million PBMCs went into each sample. The V gene's germline CDR1 is SGHRS and CDR2 YFSETQ. The V and J ends lost 0 bases and 8 bases respectively, with 15 bases between them. The CDR3 has 15 amino acids. Primed by a sample-barcoded 5' primer and a J-beta primer mix, a second PCR proceeded for roughly 6 to 12 cycles. Each of the samples gave a minimum of 3 million paired-end reads that contained CDR3. MiXCR was run by TCRdb on the 5' RACE reads, yielding one entry per CDR3 protein. The repertoire includes about 640,000 distinct CDR3 sequences, 58% of them detected once, and over 30% sits in the top ten. A single count supports this clonotype. Its antigen is not identified.

The chain is built from TRBV5-1 and TRBJ2-1; maybe TRBD2 (6 bases). Sequenced sample: blood. The sequence came from a man in his 60s in good health. The DNA of the CDR3 is TGCGCCAGCAGCTTGGCGCCGGGACTCCCATATGAGCAGTTCTTC. Amino acids: CASSLAPGLPYEQFF.